This T cell receptor beta chain was profiled in a study of cytomegalovirus exposure and HLA in healthy donors. At the level of the study: Researchers found that around 80% of fewer than 450 genotyped donors fell within the Caucasian-associated ancestry cluster.

The primer mix had 60 Vbeta and 13 Jbeta primers. Data came from immunoSEQ multiplex PCR; TCRdb stores just in-frame clones and leaves some out. The sample contains 100,000 to 150,000 clones, around 82% of which appear only once. General study findings and limits: Presence/absence analyses assumed roughly uniform sequencing depth across donors.

Germline V gene sequence: CDR1 SGDLS, CDR2 YYNGEE. The CDR3 spans 16 residues. V trimming: 0 bases; J trimming: 2 bases; junction bases outside the gene matches: 7. This clone was recorded only once. Its antigen is currently unknown. The clonotype was recovered from a man in his forties or fifties in good health and CMV-seronegative. Sequenced sample: PBMCs. The rearrangement links TRBV9 to TRBJ1-2; TRBD1 matches at 7 bases. CDR3 DNA: TGTGCCAGCAGCGTAGATGGTCCAGGGGGAAACTATGGCTACACCTTC. Amino acid sequence: CASSVDGPGGNYGYTF.